This TCR beta chain emerged from a study of blood T cell repertoires in COVID-19. Clones were read by immunoSEQ multiplex PCR, and TCRdb kept only the in-frame ones, dropping some. The sample includes 200,000 to 250,000 clones, approximately 90% of them seen just once. The specimen was peripheral blood. The clonotype originates from a man older than 75 with acute or convalescent COVID-19.

DNA of the CDR3: TGTGCCAGCAGCCAAGATTACCTAGCGGGCGAAACCTCCTACGAGCAGTACGTC. Amino acid sequence: CASSQDYLAGETSYEQYV. The rearrangement links TRBV3-1 (or the pseudogene TRBV3-2) to TRBJ2-7; 8 bases agree with TRBD2. This CDR3 is 18 amino acids long. The ends lost 0 bases at V and 0 bases at J; junction bases unmatched: 10. The germline CDR1 and CDR2 sequences are LGHDT and YNNKEL (reference sequence).